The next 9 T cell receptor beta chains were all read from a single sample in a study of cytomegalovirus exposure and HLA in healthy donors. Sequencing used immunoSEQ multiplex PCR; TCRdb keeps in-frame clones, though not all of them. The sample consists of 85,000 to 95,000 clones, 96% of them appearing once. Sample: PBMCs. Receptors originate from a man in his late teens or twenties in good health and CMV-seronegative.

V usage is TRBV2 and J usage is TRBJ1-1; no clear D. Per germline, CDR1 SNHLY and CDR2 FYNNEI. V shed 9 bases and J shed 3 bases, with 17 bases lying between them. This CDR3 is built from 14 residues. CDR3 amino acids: CASKLDATHTEAFF. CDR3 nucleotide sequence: TGTGCCAGTAAGCTAGACGCAACGCACACTGAAGCTTTCTTT.

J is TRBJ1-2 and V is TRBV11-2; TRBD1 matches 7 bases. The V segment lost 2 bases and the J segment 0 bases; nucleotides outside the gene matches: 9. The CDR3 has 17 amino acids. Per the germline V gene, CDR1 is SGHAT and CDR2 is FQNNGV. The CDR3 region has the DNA TGTGCCAGCAGCTTAATAAAAAGACAGGGAACTAACTATGGCTACACCTTC. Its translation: CASSLIKRQGTNYGYTF.

CDR3 in DNA: TGTGCCAGCAGACGCGACCCGGGACAAAATGAAAAACTGTTTTTT. This encodes CASRRDPGQNEKLFF. The chain recombines TRBV6-6 with TRBJ1-4; TRBD1 might be the D (6 bases). The CDR3 sequence is 15 residues long. V was trimmed by 6 bases and J by 5 bases, leaving 16 bases between them. CDR1 is MNHNY, CDR2 SVGAGI, per germline (reference sequence).

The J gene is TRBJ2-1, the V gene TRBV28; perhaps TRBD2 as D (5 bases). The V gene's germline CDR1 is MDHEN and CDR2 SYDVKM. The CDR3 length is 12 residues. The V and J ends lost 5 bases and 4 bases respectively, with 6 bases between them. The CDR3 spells CASSGGYNEQFF. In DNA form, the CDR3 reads TGTGCCAGCAGTGGAGGATACAATGAGCAGTTCTTC.

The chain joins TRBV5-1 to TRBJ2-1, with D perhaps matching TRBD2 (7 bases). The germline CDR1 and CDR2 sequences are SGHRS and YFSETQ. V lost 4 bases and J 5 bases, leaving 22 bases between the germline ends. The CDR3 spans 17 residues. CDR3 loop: CASSPRVAGRGHNEQFF. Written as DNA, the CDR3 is TGCGCCAGCAGCCCGCGGGTGGCTGGGCGGGGGCACAATGAGCAGTTCTTC.

CDR3 region: CASSPGLTGGEQFF. The DNA for the CDR3 is TGTGCCAGTAGTCCGGGACTGACCGGAGGGGAGCAGTTCTTC. This rearrangement joins TRBV19 to TRBJ2-1, with D possibly TRBD2 on 6 matching bases. The CDR3 contains 14 residues. The germline V gene encodes CDR1 LNHDA and CDR2 SQIVND (reference sequence). V was pared by 5 bases and J by 10 bases, with 18 bases between.

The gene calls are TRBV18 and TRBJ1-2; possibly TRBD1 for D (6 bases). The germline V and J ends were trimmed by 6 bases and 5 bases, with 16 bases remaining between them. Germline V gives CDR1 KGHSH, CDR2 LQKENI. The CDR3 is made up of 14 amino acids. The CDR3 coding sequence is TGTGCCAGCTCGACCGTTAGACAGGATTATGGCTACACCTTC. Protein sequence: CASSTVRQDYGYTF.

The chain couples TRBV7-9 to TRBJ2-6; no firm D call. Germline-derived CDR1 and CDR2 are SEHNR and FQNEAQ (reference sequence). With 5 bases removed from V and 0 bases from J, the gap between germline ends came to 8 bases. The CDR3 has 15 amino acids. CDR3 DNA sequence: TGTGCCAGCAGCATACTGAGCTCTGGGGCCAACGTCCTGACTTTC. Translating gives CASSILSSGANVLTF. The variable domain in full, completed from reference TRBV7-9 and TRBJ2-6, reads DTGVSQNPRHKITKRGQNVTFRCDPISEHNRLYWYRQTLGQGPEFLTYFQNEAQLEKSRLLSDRFSAERPKGSFSTLEIQRTEQGDSAMYLCASSILSSGANVLTFGAGSRLTVL.

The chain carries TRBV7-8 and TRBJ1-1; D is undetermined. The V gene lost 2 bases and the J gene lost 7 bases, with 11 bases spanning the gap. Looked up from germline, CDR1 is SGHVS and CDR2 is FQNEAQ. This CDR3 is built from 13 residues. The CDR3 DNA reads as TGTGCCAGCAGCTTATTTGAATTGAGTGAAGCTTTCTTT. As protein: CASSLFELSEAFF. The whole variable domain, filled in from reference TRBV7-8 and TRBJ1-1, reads GAGVSQSPRYKVAKRGQDVALRCDPISGHVSLFWYQQALGQGPEFLTYFQNEAQLDKSGLPSDRFFAERPEGSVSTLKIQRTQQEDSAVYLCASSLFELSEAFFGQGTRLTVV.